Here is one TCR beta chain with its context. There is no known antigen for this receptor. Base qualities are not at hand, and no much larger clone is one base apart. Other nucleotide sequences in the sample specify the same CDR3. V loses 7 bases, J loses 0 bases, and the germline ends lie 12 bases apart. Reading the germline V gene gives CDR1 MDHEN and CDR2 SYDVKM. The CDR3 starts with the cysteine, ends with the phenylalanine, and has 14 residues. Just the 42-base CDR3 DNA is kept, in frame starting at base 1. The collaborating institutions used their own protocols to collect whole blood in K2EDTA tubes. For TCRbeta analysis, collaborators shipped samples as frozen whole blood, isolated PBMCs, or DNA extracted from either of those sample types. The record originates from a study of blood T cell repertoires in COVID-19 (dated by TCRdb to 2018 to 2020). With regard to the full study: Samples from collaborators originated in the United States, Italy and Spain and spanned both the acute and convalescent phases of COVID-19. The samples were drawn from two sources: the first 160 participants of the ongoing ImmuneRACE study, and about 1,300 subjects contributed by 6 global collaborators. HLA class I and class II types, where available, came from metadata supplied by the sample provider rather than from assay-based typing. The material from the prospective study consisted of cDNA or gDNA derived from T cells, B-cell-depleted T cells, or PBMCs. The repertoires were made available in a free public database intended to serve as a resource for research on the immune response to SARS-CoV-2. Deeply sampled blood TCRbeta repertoires from subjects exposed to, actively infected with, or recovered from COVID-19 were included in the dataset. Sample metadata almost always included a de-identified subject ID, COVID-19 status, age in years and sex.

TCRbeta CDR3 regions were amplified from genomic DNA using the immunoSEQ Assay, a bias-controlled multiplex PCR. In the original analysis: The number of nucleated cells in each sample was estimated by amplification of reference gene primers within the assay. Sequence reads were collapsed and filtered to measure the absolute abundance of every unique TCRbeta CDR3 rearrangement. For each sample, productive Simpson clonality was calculated as the square root of Simpson's diversity index across productive rearrangements. Sourced from immuneACCESS, this table was stored by TCRdb with only in-frame sequences that have V and J called. A share of the clones is absent; for the studies checked, an unresolved V gene accounts for under half, and the remainder has no known explanation. V, J and clone size derive from that table, while D and trimming were established from the DNA sequence. The sample table records about 200,000 clones; about nine tenths of these occur just once. 5.9% of the sample lies in the top ten.

The paper as a whole reports these results and caveats: Clinical and demographic metadata were provided uncurated, with the amount varying by source and participant.

Specimen: peripheral blood. The clonotype was recovered from a man older than 75 with acute or convalescent COVID-19. This chain joins TRBV28 to TRBJ1-1, with TRBD1 as a weak D call on 6 bases. The bases read TGTGCCAGCACAATGACAGGTTTGAACACTGAAGCTTTCTTT. This codes for CASTMTGLNTEAFF. With the rest looked up from the reference TRBV28 and TRBJ1-1 genes rather than sequenced, the full variable domain is DVKVTQSSRYLVKRTGEKVFLECVQDMDHENMFWYRQDPGLGLRLIYFSYDVKMKEKGDIPEGYSVSREKKERFSLILESASTNQTSMYLCASTMTGLNTEAFFGQGTRLTVV.